The TCR beta chain described here comes from a study of technical replicates of blood from a handful of donors. This table comes from immunoSEQ multiplex PCR, and its TCRdb copy is limited to in-frame clones, with some not included. Here the sample spans roughly 70,000 clones, under 98% being singletons. The CDR3 totals 13 residues. Germline loops: CDR1 WSHSY, CDR2 SAAADI. Trimming shortened V by 8 bases and J by 2 bases, and 12 bases separated the two germline ends. The gene calls are TRBV10-2 and TRBJ1-2; D perhaps matches TRBD1 (6 bases). The TCR was taken from a human donor in good health. The sample was T cells isolated from PBMCs. The CDR3 DNA is TGCGCCAGCTCCCATACAGGGAACTATGGCTACACCTTC. Amino acid sequence: CASSHTGNYGYTF.